These T cell receptor beta chains were read from a single sample in a study of identical twins. From the 5' RACE reads, TCRdb called clonotypes with MiXCR, one entry per CDR3 protein. The sample yields hundreds of thousands of distinct CDR3 sequences, around a tenth seen once. Material for sequencing was memory (CD45RO+) T cells sorted from blood. The receptors here all came from a young woman in good health. CDR3s include the opening cysteine and the closing phenylalanine or tryptophan. Each record gives: J gene, D gene, V gene, clone size, CDR3 DNA, CDR3 protein. D genes are given only for firm matches. Size is stated for part of the rows, as once, few or many counts, or as a class when the clone is expanded.

TRBJ2-2 | TRBD2 | TRBV27 | . | TGTGCCAGCAGTCTTCGACTAGCGGGGGCGAACACCGGGGAGCTGTTTTTT | CASSLRLAGANTGELFF
TRBJ2-1 | . | TRBV2 | few | TGTGCCAGTACAAGCTCAAGGGGGGGCAATGAGCAGTTCTTC | CASTSSRGGNEQFF
TRBJ2-1 | . | TRBV14 | few | TGTGCCAGCAGCCAATGGCGGGATGAGCAGTTCTTC | CASSQWRDEQFF
TRBJ2-7 | TRBD1 | TRBV25-1 | . | TGTGCCAGCAGTTCCTCTCGACAGGGATCCTACGAGCAGTACTTC | CASSSSRQGSYEQYF
TRBJ1-1 | TRBD1 | TRBV20-1 | . | TGCAGTGCTAGAGAGAAGACAGGGGGACGGACTGAAGCTTTCTTT | CSAREKTGGRTEAFF
TRBJ1-2 | . | TRBV5-1 | . | TGCGCCAGCAGCCCGGGGGGCGCAACTAACTATGGCTACACCTTC | CASSPGGATNYGYTF
TRBJ2-3 | . | TRBV2 | few | TGTGCCAGCATCGGGGGGCCCACAGATACGCAGTATTTT | CASIGGPTDTQYF
TRBJ2-1 | TRBD1 | TRBV4-1 | . | TGCGCCAGCAGCCATGGACAGGGGATAGAAAATGAGCAGTTCTTC | CASSHGQGIENEQFF
TRBJ2-3 | TRBD2 | TRBV12-3/TRBV12-4 | few | TGTGCCAGCAGTTGGGCTAGCGGGGGAAATACGCAGTATTTT | CASSWASGGNTQYF
TRBJ2-1 | TRBD1 | TRBV4-2 | . | TGTGCCAGCAGCCAACCGGGACAGGGGGTGAGGAATGAGCAGTTCTTC | CASSQPGQGVRNEQFF
TRBJ2-5 | TRBD1 | TRBV5-5 | few | TGTGCCAGCTTGGGACAGGGGGCAGGTGGGACCCAGTACTTC | CASLGQGAGGTQYF
TRBJ2-3 | . | TRBV5-1 | . | TGCGCCAGCAGCTTGGGAGGTAAATGGGGAGATACGCAGTATTTT | CASSLGGKWGDTQYF
TRBJ2-7 | TRBD2 | TRBV5-1 | many | TGCGCCAGCAGCGGAACTAGCGGAAGCTCCTACGAGCAGTACTTC | CASSGTSGSSYEQYF
TRBJ1-2 | TRBD1 | TRBV27 | many | TGTGCCAGCAGCCGCACAGGGGGCGTCTATGGCTACACCTTC | CASSRTGGVYGYTF
TRBJ2-7 | TRBD2 | TRBV5-1 | many | TGCGCCAGCAGCTTGGGTGGGAGCGGGAGAGGATCCTACGAGCAGTACTTC | CASSLGGSGRGSYEQYF
TRBJ2-2 | . | TRBV12-3/TRBV12-4 | many | TGTGCCAGCCGGGCGGAGCAGAACACCGGGGAGCTGTTTTTT | CASRAEQNTGELFF
TRBJ1-1 | . | TRBV28 | . | TGTGCCAGCAGACTCGCTTCGGGGGGGATAACTTTCTTT | CASRLASGGITFF